What follows are 5 T cell receptor beta chains derived from one specimen sequenced in a study of blood T cell repertoires in COVID-19. Profiling relied on immunoSEQ multiplex PCR, and the TCRdb table lists in-frame clones only, not all of them. The sample contains about 130,000 clones, about 80% of which appear only once. The specimen sequenced was peripheral blood. The receptors shown here come from a human donor in a cohort sampled during active COVID-19.

The chain carries TRBV10-2 and TRBJ2-1; a possible D gene is TRBD2 (5 bases). The CDR3 runs 15 residues. CDR1 and CDR2 (germline): WSHSY, SAAADI. V lost 4 bases to trimming and J lost 5 bases, with 15 bases between them. CDR3: CASSGGIGPHNEQFF. The CDR3 DNA sequence: TGCGCCAGCAGTGGAGGGATCGGTCCTCACAATGAGCAGTTCTTC.

The chain employs TRBV5-1 and TRBJ1-5, with D unresolved. Germline V gives CDR1 SGHRS, CDR2 YFSETQ. Between the trimmed V and J ends, which lost 4 bases and 6 bases, there was a span of 11 bases. The CDR3 contains 13 residues. The CDR3 spells CASSLGGSQPQHF. CDR3 nucleotide sequence: TGCGCCAGCAGCCTAGGTGGGAGTCAGCCCCAGCATTTT.

V and J are TRBV7-6 and TRBJ1-2, with 8 bases that match TRBD1. The germline V gene has CDR1 SGHVS and CDR2 FNYEAQ. V trimming: 5 bases; J trimming: 2 bases; junction bases outside the gene matches: 4. The CDR3 consists of 14 residues. The CDR3 is CASSLRQGNYGYTF. CDR3 coding DNA: TGTGCCAGCAGCCTCCGACAGGGGAACTATGGCTACACCTTC.

Within the sample, this clone is medium-sized. V gene TRBV12-3 or TRBV12-4 combines with J gene TRBJ2-3; unclear D gene. The CDR3 has 11 amino acids. V dropped 7 bases and J dropped 2 bases, with 4 bases sitting between them. CDR3 sequence (DNA): TGTGCCAGCACCAACACAGATACGCAGTATTTT. It codes for CASTNTDTQYF.

This rearrangement joins TRBV9 to TRBJ1-4, with a weak D call TRBD1 (5 bases). Germline V gene data show CDR1 as SGDLS and CDR2 as YYNGEE. This CDR3 is built from 16 residues. Trimming removed 3 bases at V and 0 bases at J, with 12 bases between. The DNA of the CDR3 is TGTGCCAGCAGCGAGGGGCTGATAGCAACTAATGAAAAACTGTTTTTT. Its translation is CASSEGLIATNEKLFF.